This T cell receptor beta chain appears in the sequencing data of a study of blood T cell repertoires in COVID-19. Whole-study context: Material from acute and convalescent COVID-19 was sourced from the United States, Italy and Spain.

In the authors' workflow: The authors estimated nucleated cell counts from reference gene primer amplification. Here immunoSEQ multiplex PCR was the method, and the copy in TCRdb shows in-frame clones only, minus some. The DNA gave D and trimming, while V, J and clone size come from that table. Among 200,000 to 250,000 clones listed, over 60% were seen once. With 2 bases clipped from V and 5 bases from J, the junction kept 16 bases outside the gene matches. Germline V gives CDR1 MNHNS, CDR2 SASEGT. The CDR3 has 19 residues. Source material: peripheral blood. The chain links TRBV6-1 to TRBJ2-3, with TRBD2 matching 10 bases. This clonotype originated in a woman between 70 and 85 years old with acute or convalescent COVID-19. This CDR3 reads CASSEMASGSLLFQDTQYF. The DNA for the CDR3 is TGTGCCAGCAGTGAAATGGCTAGCGGGAGCCTCTTATTTCAAGATACGCAGTATTTT.